These 21 T cell receptor beta chains were all obtained from the same sample, sequenced in a study of T cell responses to AZD1222 COVID-19 vaccine. Measured with immunoSEQ multiplex PCR; TCRdb has only the in-frame clones, and not every one. Of some 110,000 clones in the sample, approximately 90% were seen once. This specimen was peripheral blood, taken 28 days after the second AZD1222 dose. The receptors derive from an adult who received the AZD1222 COVID-19 vaccine.

This chain joins TRBV25-1 and TRBJ2-7; TRBD1 agrees at 9 bases. Germline V gene sequence: CDR1 MGHDK, CDR2 SYGVNS. The V segment lost 3 bases and the J segment 2 bases; nucleotides outside the gene matches: 8. This CDR3 contains 16 residues. In DNA form, the CDR3 reads TGTGCCAGCAGTGAGGACCGGGACAGGGCGACCTACGAGCAGTACTTC. Translating it yields CASSEDRDRATYEQYF.

The chain links TRBV28 to TRBJ1-4; a possible D gene is TRBD1 (5 bases). CDR1 and CDR2 (germline): MDHEN, SYDVKM. V was cut by 4 bases and J by 7 bases, with 10 bases left in between. The CDR3 spans 13 residues. The CDR3, as DNA: TGTGCCAGCAGTTGGGGGGGTAGTGAAAAACTGTTTTTT. It specifies CASSWGGSEKLFF.

CDR3 region: CASSLRGGTTQYF. CDR3 sequence (DNA): TGTGCCAGCAGCTTACGTGGAGGGACGACGCAGTATTTT. The chain links TRBV7-8 to TRBJ2-3, with a weak D call TRBD2 (6 bases). Germline values: CDR1 SGHVS, CDR2 FQNEAQ. The CDR3 is made up of 13 amino acids. V was pared by 2 bases and J by 9 bases, with 12 bases between.

This chain links TRBV10-3 with TRBJ1-1; D unresolved. The germline V and J ends were trimmed by 11 bases and 8 bases, with 15 bases remaining between them. CDR1 ENHRY and CDR2 SYGVKD come from the germline V gene. This CDR3 has 11 residues. CDR3 in DNA: TGTGCCGCACGGTGGGAGGCAGAAGCTTTCTTT. It yields the protein CAARWEAEAFF.

The rearrangement links TRBV12-3 or TRBV12-4 to TRBJ1-2, with TRBD1 matching over 7 bases. The CDR3 runs 11 residues. After removal of 9 bases from V and 6 bases from J, the junction contained 4 bases not matched to a gene. The CDR3 loop reads CASTTGNGYTF. CDR3 bases: TGTGCCAGTACGACAGGGAATGGCTACACCTTC.

This clone was detected only a few times. The chain couples TRBV4-3 to TRBJ1-6, with D possibly matching TRBD1 (5 bases). The V end lost 1 base, the J end lost 8 bases, and 6 bases lay between the germline ends. CDR3 length: 13 amino acids. The V gene's germline CDR1 is LGHNA and CDR2 YSLEER. In DNA, the CDR3 is TGCGCCAGCAGCCAAGTAGGGGATTCACCCCTCCACTTT. Protein: CASSQVGDSPLHF.

The CDR3 nucleotides read TGTGCCAGCAGTGATTGGCGGGGGGGCACAGATACGCAGTATTTT. This gives the protein CASSDWRGGTDTQYF. The V and J genes are TRBV25-1 and TRBJ2-3, with TRBD2 identical over 8 bases. V dropped 3 bases and J dropped 1; count of bases not matched to a gene: 3. The CDR3 contains 15 residues. Germline V gives CDR1 MGHDK, CDR2 SYGVNS.

The chain uses TRBV7-9 and TRBJ1-2; no definite D call. CDR1 SEHNR and CDR2 FQNEAQ come from the germline V gene (reference sequence). The CDR3 extends over 14 amino acids. Between the trimmed V and J ends, which lost 1 base and 4 bases, there was a span of 10 bases. DNA of the CDR3: TGTGCCAGCAGCTTAGACGGACTACTCTATGGCTACACCTTC. Its protein product is CASSLDGLLYGYTF.

This sequence joins TRBV3-1 (or the pseudogene TRBV3-2) and TRBJ1-6; possibly TRBD1 for D (5 bases). V gave up 3 bases and J gave up 5 bases, with 17 bases separating them. CDR1 is LGHDT and CDR2 is YNNKEL in the germline V gene (reference sequence). The CDR3 has 17 residues. Here the CDR3 reads CASSHRLGGTHNSPLHF. DNA of the CDR3: TGTGCCAGCAGCCACCGACTGGGGGGTACCCATAATTCACCCCTCCACTTT.

The chain joins TRBV4-3 to TRBJ2-5, with D possibly being TRBD1 or TRBD2 (5 bases each). The length of the CDR3 is 15 residues. CDR1 and CDR2 (germline): LGHNA, YSLEER. With 1 base removed from V and 2 bases from J, the gap between germline ends came to 11 bases. CDR3 protein: CASSQARGTQETQYF. DNA of the CDR3: TGCGCCAGCAGCCAAGCACGAGGGACGCAAGAGACCCAGTACTTC.

The chain recombines TRBV7-2 with TRBJ2-1; TRBD1 is a possible D gene (5 bases). V lost 5 bases, J lost 9 bases, and 20 bases lay in between. Germline lookup yields CDR1 SGHTA and CDR2 FQGNSA. The CDR3 length is 15 residues. The CDR3 loop reads CASSHYVGRFGEQFF. The CDR3 DNA reads as TGTGCCAGCAGCCATTATGTGGGGCGTTTCGGTGAGCAGTTCTTC. Filled out from reference TRBV7-2 and TRBJ2-1, the complete variable domain reads GAGVSQSPSNKVTEKGKDVELRCDPISGHTALYWYRQSLGQGLEFLIYFQGNSAPDKSGLPSDRFSAERTGGSVSTLTIQRTQQEDSAVYLCASSHYVGRFGEQFFGPGTRLTVL.

The rearrangement uses TRBV7-8 and TRBJ1-2, with D possibly TRBD1 on 6 matching bases. The CDR3 is 15 amino acids. CDR1 and CDR2 (germline): SGHVS, FQNEAQ. Deletions cut 3 bases from V and 1 base from J, with 12 bases between. CDR3 region: CASSLGGQFNYGYTF. The CDR3, as DNA: TGTGCCAGCAGCTTGGGGGGCCAGTTTAACTATGGCTACACCTTC.

The genes are TRBV21-1 and TRBJ1-2. TRBV21-1 corresponds to a pseudogene. This CDR3 is 14 amino acids long. CDR3 DNA: TGTGCCAGCAGCAATAGGAGCGGGAGAGATGGCTACACCTTC. Translated, it gives CASSNRSGRDGYTF.

This sequence joins TRBV27 and TRBJ2-7; 8 positions agree with TRBD2. Trimming took 4 bases from V and 0 from J; bases not matched to a gene: 5. The CDR3 has 15 residues. Germline loops: CDR1 MNHEY, CDR2 SMNVEV (reference sequence). The CDR3 DNA reads TGTGCCAGCAGTTACGGCGGGGGGCTCTCCTACGAGCAGTACTTC. It translates to CASSYGGGLSYEQYF.

The chain recombines TRBV12-3 or TRBV12-4 with TRBJ1-1, with a tentative D call TRBD1 (6 bases). The V gene lost 1 base and the J gene lost 12 bases, with 15 bases spanning the gap. The CDR3 totals 13 residues. CDR3 in amino acids: CASSLVAGRGSFF. The CDR3 nucleotides read TGTGCCAGCAGTTTAGTCGCAGGGAGGGGGTCTTTCTTT.

The chain recombines TRBV28 with TRBJ1-1; D ambiguous. Germline V gives CDR1 MDHEN, CDR2 SYDVKM. This CDR3 contains 12 residues. V was trimmed by 10 bases and J by 5 bases, leaving 14 bases between them. The CDR3 region has the DNA TGTGCCATTATGACCGGGGATACTGAAGCTTTCTTT. Its translation: CAIMTGDTEAFF.

The rearrangement joins TRBV4-2 to TRBJ1-5; D is unresolved. CDR3 length: 14 residues. V lost 0 bases and J 1 base, leaving 4 bases between the germline ends. Germline CDR1 and CDR2: LGHNA and YNFKEQ. The CDR3, as DNA: TGTGCCAGCAGCCAAGAACGGAGCAATCAGCCCCAGCATTTT. As protein: CASSQERSNQPQHF.

The genes are TRBV7-3 and TRBJ2-1; the match to TRBD2 covers 13 bases. Trimming at V came to 5 bases and at J to 3 bases, leaving 4 bases not matched to a gene. The CDR3 is made up of 16 amino acids. Germline CDR1 is SGHTA and CDR2 is FQGTGA. The CDR3 nucleotides read TGTGCCAGCAGCACCACTAGCGGGGGGGACTACAATGAGCAGTTCTTC. It encodes CASSTTSGGDYNEQFF.

The CDR3: CAWAMGSYNEQFF. Written as DNA, the CDR3 is TGTGCCTGGGCCATGGGGTCCTACAATGAGCAGTTCTTC. The V gene is TRBV30, the J gene TRBJ2-1; no clear D. The germline V gene encodes CDR1 GTSNPN and CDR2 SVGIG (reference sequence). This CDR3 has 13 amino acids. V lost 5 bases and J lost 1, with 9 bases in between.

The chain uses TRBV3-1 (or the pseudogene TRBV3-2) and TRBJ1-1, with no clear D. This CDR3 is 17 amino acids long. Germline CDR1 is LGHDT and CDR2 is YNNKEL (reference sequence). Trimming took off 0 bases at V and 3 bases at J, with 17 bases between the two ends. The CDR3 nucleotides are TGTGCCAGCAGCCAAGATCGGGGTTCTCGGCTTGACACTGAAGCTTTCTTT. Its translation is CASSQDRGSRLDTEAFF.

The V call is TRBV7-3, the J call TRBJ2-2, with 12 nucleotides matching TRBD2. The CDR3 runs to 18 residues. The germline V gene has CDR1 SGHTA and CDR2 FQGTGA. V lost 4 bases, J lost 6 bases, and 12 bases stayed unmatched. The CDR3 nucleotides read TGTGCCAGCAGCTCCCCCCCTAGCGGGAGGGGTAGGGCCGGGGAGCTGTTTTTT. It codes for CASSSPPSGRGRAGELFF. Together with reference TRBV7-3 and TRBJ2-2, the CDR3 gives the full variable domain: GAGVSQTPSNKVTEKGKYVELRCDPISGHTALYWYRQSLGQGPEFLIYFQGTGAADDSGLPNDRFFAVRPEGSVSTLKIQRTERGDSAVYLCASSSPPSGRGRAGELFFGEGSRLTVL.